This passage covers 26 T cell receptor beta chains from one sample sequenced in a study of identical twins. MiXCR, applied by TCRdb to the 5' RACE reads, yields one record per CDR3 protein. The sample gives 450,000 or so distinct CDR3 sequences, 13% to 15% of which show up once; more than 0.5% is in the top ten. This sample was shared with a second study, whose subject was yellow fever vaccine responses in identical twins.

The specimen was CD4+ T cells sorted from blood. All receptors come from a woman younger than 30 in good health.

The chain has TRBV4-3 and TRBJ2-2, with 13 bases fitting TRBD2. The CDR3 is 18 amino acids. V was pared by 4 bases and J by 0 bases, with 5 bases of the junction left unmatched. Germline V gene data show CDR1 as LGHNA and CDR2 as YSLEER. In DNA form, the CDR3 reads TGCGCCAGCAGCCTTGGGACTAGCGGGACTGCGAACACCGGGGAGCTGTTTTTT. It yields the protein CASSLGTSGTANTGELFF.

The genes are TRBV5-1 and TRBJ2-4; 7 bases are shared with TRBD1. This CDR3 spans 16 amino acids. Trimming at V came to 3 bases and at J to 9 bases, leaving 15 bases not matched to a gene. CDR1 and CDR2 (germline): SGHRS, YFSETQ. The CDR3 sequence: CASSYQRTGDGGIQYF. The CDR3 nucleotides are TGCGCCAGCAGCTACCAGAGGACAGGTGATGGGGGCATTCAGTACTTC. The variable domain in full, with the rest retrieved from reference TRBV5-1 and TRBJ2-4, is KAGVTQTPRYLIKTRGQQVTLSCSPISGHRSVSWYQQTPGQGLQFLFEYFSETQRNKGNFPGRFSGRQFSNSRSEMNVSTLELGDSALYLCASSYQRTGDGGIQYFGAGTRLSVL.

This clonotype has only a few counts. This chain links TRBV7-9 with TRBJ2-1; 9 bases line up with TRBD1. The V and J ends lost 2 bases and 13 bases, in that order; junction bases with no gene match: 9. From germline, CDR1 is SEHNR and CDR2 FQNEAQ (reference sequence). This CDR3 comprises 14 residues. CDR3 protein: CASSLLLDRGKQFF. The CDR3 coding sequence is TGTGCCAGCAGCTTATTATTGGACAGGGGTAAACAGTTCTTC.

This clonotype was recorded a few times. V and J are TRBV2 and TRBJ2-1; tentative D call: TRBD1 (5 bases). Trimming stripped 6 bases from V and 11 bases from J, with 17 bases between. Germline V CDR1 and CDR2: SNHLY, FYNNEI. CDR3 length: 13 amino acids. Written as DNA, the CDR3 is TGTGCCAGCAGCGCAGAGCGTTCAGGGAAGCAGTTCTTC. Residues: CASSAERSGKQFF.

A few counts support this clonotype. The chain joins TRBV11-1 to TRBJ2-3, with 16 bases fitting TRBD2. There are 18 residues in the CDR3. The V segment lost 5 bases and the J segment 1 base; nucleotides outside the gene matches: 6. Germline CDR1 is SGHAT and CDR2 is FQDESV (reference sequence). CDR3 nucleotide sequence: TGTGCCAGCAGCCCGGGACTAGCGGGGGGGCCCCGCACAGATACGCAGTATTTT. Translating gives CASSPGLAGGPRTDTQYF.

Only a few counts were recorded for this clonotype. V and J are TRBV6-1 and TRBJ2-7; no clear D. CDR1 is MNHNS, CDR2 SASEGT, per germline. This CDR3 has 13 amino acids. V was shortened by 8 bases and J by 1 base, with 12 bases between the two germline ends. The CDR3 bases are TGTGCCAGCCATCCATACGGTTCCTACGAGCAGTACTTC. Protein product: CASHPYGSYEQYF.

This clonotype was recorded many times. V is TRBV12-3 or TRBV12-4 and J is TRBJ2-7, with 8 nucleotides matching TRBD2. The V segment lost 4 bases and the J segment 6 bases; nucleotides outside the gene matches: 14. The CDR3 length is 16 residues. The DNA for the CDR3 is TGTGCCAGCAGTTATTACCTTGGGACTAGAACGGGCGAGCAGTACTTC. It is translated as CASSYYLGTRTGEQYF.

The J gene is TRBJ2-7, the V gene TRBV28; 10 bases line up with TRBD1. Unmatched junction bases numbered 5, after V lost 8 bases and J lost 4 bases. The CDR3 covers 13 residues. Germline V CDR1 and CDR2: MDHEN, SYDVKM. The CDR3: CASLGQGGYEQYF. The CDR3 nucleotides are TGTGCCAGCCTCGGACAGGGGGGATACGAGCAGTACTTC.

This clonotype was seen only a few times. The chain employs TRBV11-2 and TRBJ1-3; D might be TRBD1 (5 bases). The CDR3 has 16 amino acids. The germline gives CDR1 SGHAT, CDR2 FQNNGV. The V end was cut by 5 bases, the J end by 0 bases, with 14 bases between. CDR3 nucleotide sequence: TGTGCCAGCAGCACCGGACATCCGAGCTCTGGAAACACCATATATTTT. This gives the protein CASSTGHPSSGNTIYF.

The gene calls are TRBV2 and TRBJ2-3; 7 bases line up with TRBD1. V was pared by 9 bases and J by 0 bases, with 3 bases of the junction left unmatched. CDR3 size: 13 residues. Germline CDR1 and CDR2: SNHLY and FYNNEI. The CDR3 sequence: CASLTGSTDTQYF. CDR3 nucleotides: TGTGCCAGTCTGACAGGGAGCACAGATACGCAGTATTTT.

This chain connects TRBV7-2 to TRBJ2-5; D possibly corresponds to TRBD2 (5 bases). Germline V gives CDR1 SGHTA, CDR2 FQGNSA. Deletions cut 2 bases from V and 0 bases from J, with 7 bases between. This CDR3 region has 14 residues. The CDR3 region is CASSLNGNQETQYF. CDR3 DNA: TGTGCCAGCAGCTTAAACGGGAACCAAGAGACCCAGTACTTC.

The rearrangement uses TRBV11-2 and TRBJ2-1; D unclear. This CDR3 contains 15 residues. CDR1 is SGHAT, CDR2 FQNNGV, per germline. V dropped 7 bases and J dropped 0 bases, with 13 bases sitting between them. The CDR3 loop is CASTPVRSSYNEQFF. DNA of the CDR3: TGTGCCAGCACCCCTGTCCGGTCCTCCTACAATGAGCAGTTCTTC.

The chain links TRBV19 to TRBJ1-1; no reliable D call. This CDR3 region has 12 residues. The V end was cut by 1 base, the J end by 6 bases, with 6 bases between. Germline-derived CDR1 and CDR2 are LNHDA and SQIVND (reference sequence). DNA for the CDR3: TGTGCCAGTAGTATAGTAGGGTCTGAAGCTTTCTTT. Encoded protein: CASSIVGSEAFF.

A few counts support this clonotype. This sequence joins TRBV6-5 and TRBJ2-1; 14 positions agree with TRBD2. This CDR3 has 16 residues. Unmatched junction bases numbered 10, after V lost 7 bases and J lost 8 bases. The germline CDR1 and CDR2 sequences are MNHEY and SVGAGI. DNA of the CDR3: TGTGCCAGCAATTCGCGGGGACTAGCGGGGGCAGATGAGCAGTTCTTC. Its translation is CASNSRGLAGADEQFF.

The chain carries TRBV18 and TRBJ2-5; D remains ambiguous. Trimming left V 0 bases short and J 4 bases short, with 6 bases between. The CDR3 runs 13 residues. Looked up from germline, CDR1 is KGHSH and CDR2 is LQKENI. The CDR3: CASSPPSTETQYF. The CDR3 DNA follows: TGTGCCAGCTCACCACCTTCGACAGAGACCCAGTACTTC.

Comment on this clonotype: This may come from a read error, since a much larger clone is one base off. The V call is TRBV15, the J call TRBJ2-3, with unresolved D. From germline, CDR1 is LNHNV and CDR2 YYDKDF (reference sequence). The CDR3 totals 12 residues. Trimming pared 0 bases from V and 6 bases from J, leaving 4 bases between. CDR3 sequence (DNA): TGTGCCACCAGCAGAGAGAGGGATACGCAGTATTTT. Its translation is CATSRERDTQYF.

This clonotype appeared a few times. V and J are TRBV3-1 and TRBJ1-5, with TRBD1 as a possible D gene (6 bases). CDR1 LGHDT and CDR2 YNNKEL come from the germline V gene (reference sequence). The V end lost 3 bases, the J end lost 0 bases, and 15 bases lay between the germline ends. The length of the CDR3 is 17 residues. CDR3 sequence reads: CASSQASGASSNQPQHF. CDR3 sequence (DNA): TGTGCCAGCAGCCAGGCGTCAGGGGCTTCTAGCAATCAGCCCCAGCATTTT.

This clonotype was recorded a few times. The chain has TRBV28 and TRBJ1-1, with D tentatively TRBD1 (6 bases). Per the germline V gene, CDR1 is MDHEN and CDR2 is SYDVKM. This CDR3 has 12 amino acids. V lost 7 bases and J lost 11, with 17 bases in between. The CDR3 DNA follows: TGTGCCAGCAATATACAGGGATGGGGGGCTTTCTTT. The encoded protein is CASNIQGWGAFF.

The J gene is TRBJ2-7, the V gene TRBV15, with TRBD2 matching 10 bases. Trimming cost V 8 bases and J 7 bases; bases outside gene matches: 8. The CDR3 totals 13 residues. Germline V gives CDR1 LNHNV, CDR2 YYDKDF (reference sequence). CDR3 sequence (DNA): TGTGCCACCGGAATAGCGGGAGGTGTTGAGCAGTACTTC. It yields the protein CATGIAGGVEQYF.

This sequence joins TRBV10-1 and TRBJ2-7; D uncertain. V lost 2 bases to trimming and J lost 6 bases, with 11 bases between them. Germline CDR1 is WNHNN and CDR2 is SYGVQD (reference sequence). The CDR3 consists of 13 residues. The CDR3 nucleotides are TGCGCCAGCAGTGAGGCGCAGGATTCCGAGCAGTACTTC. Translated, it gives CASSEAQDSEQYF.

This clonotype was observed a few times. The CDR3 loop is CAISNRVSYEQYF. The CDR3 region has the DNA TGTGCCATCAGTAACAGGGTTTCCTACGAGCAGTACTTC. V and J are TRBV10-3 and TRBJ2-7; TRBD1 might be the D (6 bases). The ends were cut back, 5 bases at V and 1 base at J, with 9 bases in the middle. The CDR3 has 13 residues. Germline V gene lookup returns CDR1 ENHRY and CDR2 SYGVKD.

J is TRBJ2-7 and V is TRBV6-5; TRBD1 agrees at 7 bases. CDR1 and CDR2 (germline): MNHEY, SVGAGI. The CDR3 contains 15 residues. The V and J ends lost 0 bases and 2 bases, in that order; junction bases with no gene match: 4. The CDR3 protein is CASSYSGQGAYEQYF. For the CDR3, the DNA is TGTGCCAGCAGTTACTCCGGGCAGGGGGCCTACGAGCAGTACTTC.

This clonotype was counted ten times or more. This CDR3 reads CASSFLGGGLDEQYF. CDR3 nucleotide sequence: TGTGCCAGCAGTTTCCTGGGGGGAGGCCTCGACGAGCAGTACTTC. V is TRBV12-3 or TRBV12-4 and J is TRBJ2-7, with D possibly being TRBD2 (6 bases). V was clipped by 3 bases and J by 5 bases, with 17 bases between them. The CDR3 covers 15 residues.

The chain carries TRBV6-1 and TRBJ2-7; D perhaps matches TRBD1 (6 bases). The ends were cut back, 6 bases at V and 0 bases at J, with 12 bases in the middle. Germline V gene data show CDR1 as MNHNS and CDR2 as SASEGT. The CDR3 totals 14 residues. In nucleotides, the CDR3 is TGTGCCAGCAGCGGACAGAGAAGCTCCTACGAGCAGTACTTC. It codes for CASSGQRSSYEQYF.

The chain has TRBV12-3 or TRBV12-4 and TRBJ2-3; the D gene is possibly TRBD2 (6 bases). Trimming stripped 1 base from V and 6 bases from J, with 8 bases between. The CDR3 spans 13 residues. CDR3: CASSLERVDTQYF. CDR3 coding DNA: TGTGCCAGCAGTTTAGAGCGGGTGGATACGCAGTATTTT.

This clonotype was found a few times. The chain joins TRBV5-1 to TRBJ1-4; D perhaps matches TRBD1 (6 bases). The CDR3 loop spans 15 amino acids. CDR1 and CDR2 (germline): SGHRS, YFSETQ. Trimming shortened V by 0 bases and J by 8 bases, and 14 bases separated the two germline ends. The CDR3 protein is CASSLVAGAMEKLFF. The CDR3 region has the DNA TGCGCCAGCAGCTTGGTAGCAGGGGCTATGGAAAAACTGTTTTTT.